The sequence of this T cell receptor (beta chain) was determined in a study of blood T cell repertoires in COVID-19. Overall study context: Acute-phase and convalescent COVID-19 samples originated in the United States, Italy and Spain. T cells, B-cell-depleted T cells, or PBMCs supplied cDNA or gDNA.

Original handling: Reference gene primer amplification in the assay estimated nucleated cell counts. Some clones are missing from TCRdb's copy, which holds only in-frame ones; the method was immunoSEQ multiplex PCR. V and J calls and clone size are given by that table; D and trimming were obtained from the DNA. The sample carries hundreds of thousands of clones, 70% to 85% recorded once. Germline V gene data show CDR1 as SNHLY and CDR2 as FYNNEI. V shed 7 bases and J shed 2 bases, with 6 bases lying between them. The CDR3 sequence is 12 residues long. This clone was detected a few times. The same CDR3 can be traced to other DNA sequences in this sample.

The TCR was taken from a woman of 80 years or more with acute or convalescent COVID-19. V is TRBV2 and J is TRBJ1-5; D gene uncertain. The sequencing sample was made of peripheral blood. CDR3 in amino acids: CASTGGNQPQHF. In DNA form, the CDR3 reads TGTGCCAGCACCGGAGGCAATCAGCCCCAGCATTTT.